The source of this T cell receptor beta chain is a study of blood T cells in healthy people across ages (dated by TCRdb to about 2015). Broadly, across the study: In model experiments, roughly one uniquely barcoded TCR beta cDNA molecule per two T cells was captured by template switching. Age-related changes in TCR beta repertoire diversity were measured in the study by deep sequencing normalized with unique cDNA molecular identifiers. Donors were grouped into four age groups: young (average approximately 15 years), middle-aged (39), aged (62) and long-lived (just over 80). Donors of different ages were randomly distributed across sequencing lanes to avoid experimental bias. The study analyzed two additional independent replicas of 1 million unique cDNA reads from the same blood draw for two donors, one aged 18 to 29 and one aged 80 or older. On the study overall, not on this receptor specifically: Because the CMV infection status of the donors was unknown, age-related changes in expanded clonotypes may potentially have been confounded. The long-lived group showed more naive CD4+ T cells, fewer expanded clones and increased TCR diversity than the aged group, suggesting age selection. As age increased, observed TCR beta diversity per million T cells dropped in a roughly linear way, and a significant reduction was already evident by age approximately 40. Conclusive comparison of naive and antigen-experienced compartments was prevented by the profiling of bulk unsorted PBMCs. Total diversity estimates from one million sequenced T cells were considered lower bounds and underestimates. Observed TCR beta diversity correlated strongly with the percentage of naive T cells measured by flow cytometry.

Taken from cysteine to phenylalanine, the CDR3 has 15 residues. The kept DNA is CDR3 alone, 45 bases in frame from the first base. Sequences SGHRS (CDR1) and YFSETQ (CDR2) are obtained from the germline V gene. Ends trimmed: V by 3 bases, J by 5 bases; bases unmatched to a gene: 9. Donors were approximately 42 systemically healthy Caucasian individuals from Russia aged about 6 to 100 years. Each donor gave roughly 9.5 milliliters of peripheral blood, collected into EDTA-treated Vacutainer tubes. Ficoll-Paque density-gradient centrifugation was used to isolate PBMCs, with at least 7 million per sample. Trizol reagent was used to extract total RNA from the PBMCs, yielding at least 5 micrograms per sample. The percentages of naive CD45RAhigh/CD27high T cells were determined by flow cytometry on a PBMC aliquot from every donor. About this clonotype: This receptor's antigen is unknown. Per-nucleotide qualities are absent, and no much larger clonotype sits a single base away.

The library was produced with 5' RACE. Sequencing relied on an Illumina HiSeq 2500. A second PCR of about 6 to 11 cycles was performed with a sample-barcoded 5' primer and a J-beta primer mix. A unique molecular identifier was introduced onto each TCR beta cDNA molecule by a template-switch 5' adaptor carrying 12 random nucleotides. Each sample yielded at least 2.5 million CDR3-containing paired-end reads. The Mint cDNA synthesis kit, primed by a TRBC-specific oligonucleotide, was used to synthesize first-strand cDNA from all RNA. After uracil-DNA glycosylase treatment, a first 18-cycle PCR used universal primers M1SS and BC2_uni_R on all cDNA. For the original study's pipeline: For normalization, 1 million high-quality reads were randomly selected from each sample, with every read carrying a distinct molecular identifier. Instead of being binned into consensus sequences, reads with shared molecular identifiers were discarded. CDR3 identification, clonotype clustering and error correction used MiTCR with a Q25 quality threshold and the strictest error-elimination algorithm. Lower-bound total TCR beta diversity was estimated with a nonparametric unseen species model using Euler transformation. In TCRdb, the public reads were trimmed at Q25 with fastp and aligned with MiXCR, with productive beta chains retained. Rows are unified per CDR3 protein, each entry keeping the most common DNA and genes. The V and J calls, along with clone size, are taken from TCRdb and not from the paper's own processing. The sample profile shows some 1.5 million distinct CDR3 sequences; roughly 27% of them were found once. The biggest ten clones account for around 7.7% of the sample.

This clonotype originated in a woman aged 30 to 39 in good health. The material sequenced was blood. The chain joins TRBV5-1 to TRBJ1-2; the central 8 bases match TRBD1. The DNA sequence is TGCGCCAGCAGCTCCGGACAGGGCACGTCTTATGGCTACACCTTC. Protein translation: CASSSGQGTSYGYTF. The CDR3 plus the reference TRBV5-1 and TRBJ1-2 genes for the other parts give the full variable domain: KAGVTQTPRYLIKTRGQQVTLSCSPISGHRSVSWYQQTPGQGLQFLFEYFSETQRNKGNFPGRFSGRQFSNSRSEMNVSTLELGDSALYLCASSSGQGTSYGYTFGSGTRLTVV.